The present entry profiles one T cell receptor beta chain with its context. What it binds is unknown. Sequenced by immunoSEQ multiplex PCR; TCRdb stores in-frame clones only, minus some. The data contain around 91,000 clones, 70% to 90% of them singletons. The data are from a study of T cell responses to AZD1222 COVID-19 vaccine. Study information: Second doses were pooled across both intervals (about 4 or about 12 weeks). General observations from the study: Regions 160-218 and 743-854 held dominance among vaccine-associated CD4 TCRs, which spanned spike. All repertoire sampling was performed exclusively after the peak T cell response. Clonal diversity was possibly underestimated; the donors were predominantly white British and more often female.

CDR1 is MDHEN, CDR2 SYDVKM, per germline. The CDR3 covers 18 residues. With V trimmed by 3 bases and J by 0 bases, 10 bases remained unmatched. Sequences were derived from peripheral blood, sampled on day 0 of AZD1222 vaccination. This sequence originates from an adult in good health. J is TRBJ2-7 and V is TRBV28; 11 nucleotides match TRBD2. This CDR3 reads CASSFPLRLAGSSYEQYF. CDR3 nucleotides: TGTGCCAGCAGTTTCCCTCTTAGACTAGCGGGGAGCTCCTACGAGCAGTACTTC.